The 4 T cell receptor beta chains given below trace back to one sample, sequenced in a study of blood T cell repertoires in COVID-19. The data were produced by immunoSEQ multiplex PCR, yet TCRdb's version contains in-frame clones alone and is incomplete. The repertoire has around 150,000 clones, almost 85% of them found once; the top ten carry around a fifth. The sequenced sample was peripheral blood. Source of these receptors: a woman at least 80 years old with acute or convalescent COVID-19.

Here the CDR3 DNA reads TGTGCCAGCAGCTCGATACTAGCAGACATTCAGTACTTC. It yields the protein CASSSILADIQYF. The chain recombines TRBV9 with TRBJ2-4; TRBD2 is a possible D gene (6 bases). The germline V gene has CDR1 SGDLS and CDR2 YYNGEE. The CDR3 is 13 residues long. The V and J ends lost 4 bases and 8 bases respectively, with 13 bases between them.

This clone was seen just once. The V call is TRBV20-1, the J call TRBJ2-2, with TRBD2 matching over 10 bases. Trimming removed 3 bases from V and 2 bases from J; junction bases left unmatched: 3. Germline lookup yields CDR1 DFQATT and CDR2 SNEGSKA (reference sequence). The CDR3 length is 15 residues. The CDR3 is CSASASGSNTGELFF. DNA of the CDR3: TGCAGTGCTAGTGCTAGCGGGAGTAACACCGGGGAGCTGTTTTTT.

This clone appeared a few times. The rearrangement links TRBV29-1 to TRBJ2-1; 12 nucleotides match TRBD1. The CDR3 has 15 amino acids. Trimming took 6 bases from V and 9 from J; bases not matched to a gene: 12. Germline V gives CDR1 SQVTM, CDR2 ANQGSEA. CDR3 residues: CSVGDLGTGGGEQFF. In nucleotides, the CDR3 is TGCAGCGTCGGCGACCTAGGGACAGGGGGCGGTGAGCAGTTCTTC.

The DNA of the CDR3 is TGTGCCAGCAGGCGGGGGAACACTGAAGCTTTCTTT. Protein product: CASRRGNTEAFF. The V gene is TRBV2, the J gene TRBJ1-1; D unresolved. Germline CDR1 reads SNHLY; CDR2 reads FYNNEI. V lost 6 bases to trimming and J lost 1 base, with 6 bases between them. The CDR3 has 12 residues.